This T cell receptor (beta chain) stems from a study of blood T cell repertoires in COVID-19. Study context: The study counted Cohort 3 donors as recovered given two negative PCRs, clearance, or symptom resolution.

The participants were between about 18 and 90 years old and came from about two dozen US areas. Only in-frame clones appear in the TCRdb table, and some are missing; sequencing was by immunoSEQ multiplex PCR. Of over 110,000 clones in the sample, 75% to 90% are singletons; the top ten hold roughly 3.8%. The CDR3 runs to 16 residues. CDR1 is MNHEY and CDR2 is SVGAGI in the germline V gene. Trimming removed 2 bases at V and 0 bases at J, with 14 bases between. The chain couples TRBV6-5 to TRBJ2-7; a possible D gene is TRBD1 (5 bases). The sequence derives from a man in his fifties in a cohort exposed to, infected with or recovered from COVID-19 (not recorded which). The sequenced sample was PBMCs or T cells enriched from blood (not recorded which). This CDR3 is CASSYQGQPSSYEQYF. The CDR3 DNA sequence: TGTGCCAGCAGTTACCAGGGTCAGCCGAGCTCCTACGAGCAGTACTTC.